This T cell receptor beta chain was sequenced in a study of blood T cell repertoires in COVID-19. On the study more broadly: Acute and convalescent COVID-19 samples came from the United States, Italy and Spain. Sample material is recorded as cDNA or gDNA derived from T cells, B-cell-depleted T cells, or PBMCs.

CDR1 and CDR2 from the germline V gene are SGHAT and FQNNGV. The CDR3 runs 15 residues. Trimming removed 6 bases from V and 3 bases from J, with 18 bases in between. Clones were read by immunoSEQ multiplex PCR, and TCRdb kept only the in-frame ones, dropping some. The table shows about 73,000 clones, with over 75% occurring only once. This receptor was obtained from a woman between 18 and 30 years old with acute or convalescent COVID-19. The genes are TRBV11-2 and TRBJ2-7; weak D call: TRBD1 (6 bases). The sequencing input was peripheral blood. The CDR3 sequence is CASSGGLNRVYEQYF. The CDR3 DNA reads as TGTGCCAGCAGTGGGGGCCTAAACAGGGTCTACGAGCAGTACTTC. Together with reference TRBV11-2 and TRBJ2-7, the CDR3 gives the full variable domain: EAGVAQSPRYKIIEKRQSVAFWCNPISGHATLYWYQQILGQGPKLLIQFQNNGVVDDSQLPKDRFSAERLKGVDSTLKIQPAKLEDSAVYLCASSGGLNRVYEQYFGPGTRLTVT.